The 18 T cell receptor beta chains reported below all come from one sample, sequenced in a study of blood T cell repertoires in COVID-19. Profiled with immunoSEQ multiplex PCR; TCRdb holds only in-frame clones, not every one. Of roughly 270,000 clones listed, about 82% are singletons. The sequenced sample consisted of peripheral blood. The receptors shown here come from a man aged 45 to 65 with active or convalescent COVID-19.

This clone has more than one count but fewer than ten. CDR3 coding DNA: TGTGCCAGCAGTGCCGGACAGGTGCATTGCAATCAGCCCCAGCATTTT. It codes for CASSAGQVHCNQPQHF. This rearrangement joins TRBV6-4 to TRBJ1-5; 7 bases fit TRBD1. V lost 4 bases, J lost 2 bases, and 8 bases stayed unmatched. The CDR3 is 16 amino acids. The germline gives CDR1 MRHNA, CDR2 SNTAGT.

The chain employs TRBV9 and TRBJ2-2, with 7 bases matching TRBD2. The CDR3 is 16 amino acids. V shed 1 base and J 3 bases; nucleotides not matched to a gene: 6. Per the germline V gene, CDR1 is SGDLS and CDR2 is YYNGEE. The CDR3 sequence: CASSVQASGYTGELFF. The CDR3, as DNA: TGTGCCAGCAGCGTACAGGCTAGCGGATACACCGGGGAGCTGTTTTTT.

This clone was picked up a small number of times. V gene TRBV27 combines with J gene TRBJ2-7; 11 bases are a match to TRBD2. This CDR3 has 15 amino acids. Trimming cost V 5 bases and J 6 bases; bases outside gene matches: 9. Per the germline V gene, CDR1 is MNHEY and CDR2 is SMNVEV (reference sequence). The DNA for the CDR3 is TGTGCCAGCAGTCCTTTAGCGGGAGGGCCGTTCGAGCAGTACTTC. It translates to CASSPLAGGPFEQYF.

This clone has more than one count but fewer than ten. The chain has TRBV5-8 and TRBJ1-6; the D gene is possibly TRBD1 (5 bases). Trimming shortened V by 5 bases and J by 10 bases, and 16 bases separated the two germline ends. The CDR3 is 14 amino acids. Per the germline V gene, CDR1 is SGHTS and CDR2 is YDEGEE. The CDR3 region is CASRVGGVQSPLHF. For the CDR3, the DNA is TGTGCCAGCAGAGTAGGAGGGGTTCAATCACCCCTCCACTTT.

The chain couples TRBV9 to TRBJ2-7; 9 bases map to TRBD1. This CDR3 has 15 amino acids. CDR1 and CDR2 from the germline V gene are SGDLS and YYNGEE. V dropped 4 bases and J dropped 5; count of bases not matched to a gene: 10. Here the CDR3 DNA reads TGTGCCAGCAGCTTATTGGACAGGGGAGCGGACGAGCAGTACTTC. This codes for CASSLLDRGADEQYF. The variable domain in full, completed from reference TRBV9 and TRBJ2-7, reads DSGVTQTPKHLITATGQRVTLRCSPRSGDLSVYWYQQSLDQGLQFLIQYYNGEERAKGNILERFSAQQFPDLHSELNLSSLELGDSALYFCASSLLDRGADEQYFGPGTRLTVT.

The chain has TRBV7-8 and TRBJ1-2, with D possibly being TRBD1 (5 bases). The V and J ends lost 0 bases and 4 bases respectively, with 15 bases between them. CDR3 length: 16 amino acids. Germline CDR1 reads SGHVS; CDR2 reads FQNEAQ. In nucleotides, the CDR3 is TGTGCCAGCAGCTTAGCGGCTCTGCCTGGGGCCTATGGCTACACCTTC. This encodes CASSLAALPGAYGYTF.

This clone has just a few counts. This chain connects TRBV7-2 to TRBJ1-5; TRBD1 is a possible D gene (6 bases). Deletions cut 5 bases from V and 9 bases from J, with 17 bases between. Germline CDR1 and CDR2: SGHTA and FQGNSA. The CDR3 spans 14 residues. The CDR3 coding sequence is TGTGCCAGCAGCCGTAAAGGGGGTTTATGGCCCCAGCATTTT. Translation: CASSRKGGLWPQHF. Based on the CDR3 plus reference TRBV7-2 and TRBJ1-5, the full variable domain is GAGVSQSPSNKVTEKGKDVELRCDPISGHTALYWYRQSLGQGLEFLIYFQGNSAPDKSGLPSDRFSAERTGGSVSTLTIQRTQQEDSAVYLCASSRKGGLWPQHFGDGTRLSIL.

This clone was detected only once. The chain couples TRBV5-6 to TRBJ2-7; a possible D gene is TRBD2 (6 bases). The CDR3 length is 12 residues. Trimming removed 3 bases at V and 4 bases at J, with 8 bases between. Germline CDR1 is SGHDT and CDR2 is YYEEEE. Written as DNA, the CDR3 is TGTGCCAGCAGCTCGACTAGGTACGAGCAGTACTTC. It specifies CASSSTRYEQYF.

V usage is TRBV7-9 and J usage is TRBJ2-7, with 7 bases that match TRBD2. The CDR3 is made up of 14 amino acids. The J segment lost 2 bases and the V segment lost 5 bases, leaving 6 bases of the junction unmatched. CDR1 is SEHNR, CDR2 FQNEAQ, per germline (reference sequence). CDR3 amino acids: CASSPSGGTYEQYF. As DNA, the CDR3 is TGTGCCAGCAGCCCGTCGGGGGGAACCTACGAGCAGTACTTC.

The chain couples TRBV3-1 (or the pseudogene TRBV3-2) to TRBJ2-1, with unresolved D. Trimming took off 0 bases at V and 4 bases at J, with 4 bases between the two ends. The CDR3 is 13 amino acids. The germline V gene encodes CDR1 LGHDT and CDR2 YNNKEL (reference sequence). The CDR3 here is CASSQDIYNEQFF. DNA of the CDR3: TGTGCCAGCAGCCAAGATATTTACAATGAGCAGTTCTTC.

The chain joins TRBV5-1 to TRBJ1-2, with 7 nucleotides matching TRBD1. With V trimmed by 3 bases and J by 4 bases, 6 bases remained unmatched. CDR1 SGHRS and CDR2 YFSETQ come from the germline V gene. The CDR3 consists of 14 residues. CDR3 DNA: TGCGCCAGCAGCTGGGGGGACAGACCCTATGGCTACACCTTC. Translated, it gives CASSWGDRPYGYTF.

This clone was found a few times. CDR3 sequence reads: CASSSARVMNTEAFF. For the CDR3, the DNA is TGTGCCAGCAGCTCAGCCAGGGTCATGAACACTGAAGCTTTCTTT. The chain recombines TRBV5-5 with TRBJ1-1, with D possibly being TRBD1 (5 bases). Germline V gives CDR1 SGHKS, CDR2 YYEKEE (reference sequence). The CDR3 consists of 15 residues. Trimming stripped 3 bases from V and 0 bases from J, with 12 bases between.

V is TRBV9 and J is TRBJ2-5; 10 nucleotides align to TRBD2. This CDR3 region has 16 residues. With 0 bases clipped from V and 6 bases from J, the junction kept 8 bases outside the gene matches. The germline V gene has CDR1 SGDLS and CDR2 YYNGEE. CDR3 DNA: TGTGCCAGCAGCGTAGACAGCGGGAGGGCTGGGAAGACCCAGTACTTC. Its protein is CASSVDSGRAGKTQYF. Variable domain in full (rest from reference TRBV9 and TRBJ2-5): DSGVTQTPKHLITATGQRVTLRCSPRSGDLSVYWYQQSLDQGLQFLIQYYNGEERAKGNILERFSAQQFPDLHSELNLSSLELGDSALYFCASSVDSGRAGKTQYFGPGTRLLVL.

A single count supports this clone. The chain has TRBV4-3 and TRBJ2-3; TRBD1 is a possible D gene (5 bases). Germline-derived CDR1 and CDR2 are LGHNA and YSLEER. The ends were cut back, 0 bases at V and 4 bases at J, with 8 bases in the middle. The length of the CDR3 is 14 residues. The chain's CDR3 is CASSQDRVADTQYF. The CDR3, as DNA: TGCGCCAGCAGCCAAGACAGGGTCGCAGATACGCAGTATTTT.

The rearrangement uses TRBV19 and TRBJ1-2, with D possibly being TRBD1 (5 bases). The V end was cut by 9 bases, the J end by 8 bases, with 16 bases between. This CDR3 is 12 amino acids long. Per germline, CDR1 LNHDA and CDR2 SQIVND (reference sequence). The CDR3 coding sequence is TGTGCCAGCCGACAGATCCCTAGGGGCTACACCTTC. It yields the protein CASRQIPRGYTF.

This chain uses TRBV7-2 with TRBJ2-5; D call uncertain. The CDR3 is 14 residues long. Per the germline V gene, CDR1 is SGHTA and CDR2 is FQGNSA. The V gene lost 2 bases and the J gene lost 2 bases, with 9 bases spanning the gap. CDR3 residues: CASSLNAGQETQYF. CDR3 DNA: TGTGCCAGCAGCTTAAACGCAGGACAAGAGACCCAGTACTTC.

This chain connects TRBV6-5 to TRBJ1-2; D is undetermined. Germline values: CDR1 MNHEY, CDR2 SVGAGI. V lost 6 bases and J lost 4, with 12 bases in between. The CDR3 length is 13 residues. CDR3 sequence (DNA): TGTGCCAGCAGAGGCGGGGATTCCTATGGCTACACCTTC. This gives the protein CASRGGDSYGYTF.

This clone was observed once. The chain couples TRBV6-4 to TRBJ2-1; 12 bases are shared with TRBD1. With V trimmed by 9 bases and J by 8 bases, 5 bases remained unmatched. CDR1 and CDR2 (germline): MRHNA, SNTAGT. The CDR3 is made up of 13 amino acids. CDR3 nucleotide sequence: TGTGCCAGGGGGACAGGGGGCCGGGATGAGCAGTTCTTC. Protein: CARGTGGRDEQFF.